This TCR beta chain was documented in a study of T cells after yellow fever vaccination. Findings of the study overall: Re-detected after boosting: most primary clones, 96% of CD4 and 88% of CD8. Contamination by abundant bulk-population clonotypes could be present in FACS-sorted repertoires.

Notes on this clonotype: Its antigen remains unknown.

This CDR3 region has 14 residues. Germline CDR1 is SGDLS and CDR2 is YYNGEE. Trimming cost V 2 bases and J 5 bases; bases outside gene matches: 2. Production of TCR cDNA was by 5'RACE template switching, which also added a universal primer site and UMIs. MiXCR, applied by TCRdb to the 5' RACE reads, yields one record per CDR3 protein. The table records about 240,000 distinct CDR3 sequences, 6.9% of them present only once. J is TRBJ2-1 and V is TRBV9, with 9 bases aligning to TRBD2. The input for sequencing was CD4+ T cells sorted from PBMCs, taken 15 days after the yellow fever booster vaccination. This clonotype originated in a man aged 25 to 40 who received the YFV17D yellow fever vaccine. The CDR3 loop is CASSVTSGNNEQFF. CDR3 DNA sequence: TGTGCCAGCAGCGTGACTAGCGGAAACAATGAGCAGTTCTTC.